This T cell receptor (beta chain) was recovered during a study of OX40 agonist ivuxolimab in advanced cancers. Overall study results and limits: Researchers report that CD8+ T cells had, on average, more expanded clones than CD4+.

The V gene's germline CDR1 is KGHSH and CDR2 LQKENI. The CDR3 has 15 amino acids. Between the trimmed V and J ends, which lost 1 base and 2 bases, there was a span of 11 bases. With respect to this clone: Its specificity is unknown.

This table comes from immunoSEQ multiplex PCR, and its TCRdb copy is limited to in-frame clones, with some not included. The data hold nearly 80,000 clones, with 80% to 90% observed a single time. This chain uses TRBV18 with TRBJ1-1, with D tentatively TRBD1 (5 bases). Material: CD4+ or CD8+ T cells sorted from blood, obtained in a trial of the OX40 agonist ivuxolimab. The origin of this receptor is an adult with an advanced solid tumor such as melanoma, head and neck, liver or kidney cancer. The CDR3 bases are TGTGCCAGCTCACCACTCGCCGACAGCAACACTGAAGCTTTCTTT. Translating it yields CASSPLADSNTEAFF.